The 29 T cell receptor beta chains below all came from one sample that was sequenced in a study of blood T cell repertoires in COVID-19 (dated by TCRdb to the early 2020s). The library was made by the immunoSEQ multiplex PCR assay. TCRdb obtained this table from immuneACCESS and retained in-frame rearrangements with V and J assigned. These tables miss some clones; where compared with another copy, unresolved V genes account for less than half of the shortfall, and the remainder is unexplained. Across this sample there are around 450,000 clones, with around 89% seen only once. The biggest ten clones account for 4% to 5.5% of the sample. Sequenced material: peripheral blood. The receptor source for this set is a woman between 25 and 40 years old with acute or convalescent COVID-19.

This rearrangement joins TRBV7-5 to TRBJ1-2; TRBD1, the table's D call, was not compared with the DNA. TRBV7-5 is listed as a pseudogene. CDR3 length: 14 residues. The CDR3 sequence is CVRSLRTGDYGYTF. CDR3 sequence (DNA): TGTGTCAGAAGCTTAAGGACAGGGGACTATGGCTACACCTTC.

A note on this clone: Within the sample, other DNA sequences also encode this same CDR3. The gene calls are TRBV5-1 and TRBJ2-3; 9 bases fit TRBD1. This CDR3 is 16 amino acids long. The trim removed 4 bases at V and 0 bases at J, leaving 6 bases unmatched. Germline CDR1 is SGHRS and CDR2 is YFSETQ. The CDR3 loop reads CASSEGTGSSTDTQYF. The CDR3 bases are TGCGCCAGCAGCGAAGGGACAGGGAGTAGCACAGATACGCAGTATTTT.

CDR3 protein: CASRADTDYGYTF. CDR3 DNA sequence: TGTGCCAGCAGGGCCGACACGGACTATGGCTACACCTTC. This chain connects TRBV6-6 to TRBJ1-2; D uncertain. The CDR3 consists of 13 residues. The germline V gene encodes CDR1 MNHNY and CDR2 SVGAGI (reference sequence). Trimming took off 6 bases at V and 3 bases at J, with 11 bases between the two ends.

The CDR3 loop reads CATPASGEETQYF. CDR3 DNA sequence: TGTGCCACCCCTGCAAGCGGGGAAGAGACCCAGTACTTC. The V and J genes are TRBV6-4 and TRBJ2-5; 7 bases match TRBD2. The CDR3 spans 13 residues. The J segment lost 3 bases and the V segment lost 10 bases, leaving 8 bases of the junction unmatched. From germline, CDR1 is MRHNA and CDR2 SNTAGT.

The chain couples TRBV24-1 to TRBJ2-1, with a possible D match to TRBD1 (6 bases). With 4 bases removed from V and 6 bases from J, the gap between germline ends came to 18 bases. Looked up from germline, CDR1 is KGHDR and CDR2 is SFDVKD. There are 16 residues in the CDR3. The chain's CDR3 is CATSDPNPGHSNEQFF. The CDR3 nucleotides read TGTGCCACCAGTGACCCTAATCCGGGACACTCCAATGAGCAGTTCTTC.

This sequence joins TRBV2 and TRBJ2-5; D might be TRBD2 (5 bases). The CDR3 extends over 15 amino acids. Trimming took 2 bases from V and 7 from J, leaving 17 bases between them. CDR1 and CDR2 from the germline V gene are SNHLY and FYNNEI. The CDR3: CASSESLQPGGTQYF. As DNA, the CDR3 is TGTGCCAGCAGTGAATCGTTACAGCCCGGAGGGACCCAGTACTTC.

V usage is TRBV12-2 and J usage is TRBJ1-4; TRBD1 reflects the table's D call only, with no check against the DNA. TRBV12-2 is described as a pseudogene. CDR3 length equals 18 residues. CDR3 region: CASRSTTEDRATNEKLFF. CDR3 DNA: TGTGCAAGTCGCTCGACTACCGAAGACAGGGCAACTAATGAAAAACTGTTTTTT.

The V call is TRBV28, the J call TRBJ2-7; 9 bases are a match to TRBD1. This CDR3 region has 13 residues. With 6 bases clipped from V and 2 bases from J, the junction kept 2 bases outside the gene matches. Looked up from germline, CDR1 is MDHEN and CDR2 is SYDVKM. Here the CDR3 DNA reads TGTGCCAGCAGCCGGGACAGGGCCTACGAGCAGTACTTC. This translates into CASSRDRAYEQYF. Supplemented by reference TRBV28 and TRBJ2-7, the full variable domain reads DVKVTQSSRYLVKRTGEKVFLECVQDMDHENMFWYRQDPGLGLRLIYFSYDVKMKEKGDIPEGYSVSREKKERFSLILESASTNQTSMYLCASSRDRAYEQYFGPGTRLTVT.

V is TRBV9 and J is TRBJ2-2; 7 bases agree with TRBD2. Germline assignment: CDR1 SGDLS and CDR2 YYNGEE. V was pared by 3 bases and J by 3 bases, with 5 bases of the junction left unmatched. The CDR3 has 15 amino acids. DNA of the CDR3: TGTGCCAGCAGCGCCTCGGGGGGAGACACCGGGGAGCTGTTTTTT. It codes for CASSASGGDTGELFF.

The chain combines TRBV5-1 with TRBJ2-7; 9 bases map to TRBD1. CDR1 SGHRS and CDR2 YFSETQ come from the germline V gene. CDR3 size: 16 residues. With 1 base clipped from V and 5 bases from J, the junction kept 10 bases outside the gene matches. CDR3 bases: TGCGCCAGCAGCTTGCCAACCGGGACAGGGCACGACGAGCAGTACTTC. It is translated as CASSLPTGTGHDEQYF.

This clone was recorded a few times. This chain uses TRBV7-2 with TRBJ1-2, with 8 bases lining up with TRBD1. The ends lost 1 base at V and 5 bases at J; junction bases unmatched: 9. Germline values: CDR1 SGHTA, CDR2 FQGNSA. The CDR3 totals 16 residues. The CDR3 DNA follows: TGTGCCAGCAGCTTAGAATCGTGGACAGGGTGGTATGGCTACACCTTC. Its translation is CASSLESWTGWYGYTF.

The V gene is TRBV5-6, the J gene TRBJ1-5; tentatively, D is TRBD1 (6 bases). This CDR3 is 14 amino acids long. The V and J ends lost 1 base and 3 bases respectively, with 8 bases between them. The germline V gene has CDR1 SGHDT and CDR2 YYEEEE. CDR3 residues: CASSLTGYNQPQHF. The CDR3 nucleotides read TGTGCCAGCAGCTTGACAGGGTACAATCAGCCCCAGCATTTT.

The chain carries TRBV7-8 and TRBJ1-3; D remains unclear. Germline CDR1 is SGHVS and CDR2 is FQNEAQ. Trimming pared 6 bases from V and 0 bases from J, leaving 12 bases between. CDR3 size: 15 residues. CDR3 protein: CASRPEESSGNTIYF. DNA for the CDR3: TGTGCCAGCAGACCGGAGGAGAGCTCTGGAAACACCATATATTTT.

The chain carries TRBV6-5 and TRBJ1-6; D is unclear. Germline CDR1 reads MNHEY; CDR2 reads SVGAGI. The V gene lost 0 bases and the J gene lost 7 bases, with 10 bases spanning the gap. This CDR3 is 15 amino acids long. CDR3 region: CASSYSSRSNSPLHF. As DNA, the CDR3 is TGTGCCAGCAGTTACTCGTCCAGGTCCAATTCACCCCTCCACTTT.

This chain joins TRBV4-2 and TRBJ1-4; D not certain. V lost 0 bases and J 5 bases, leaving 13 bases between the germline ends. Germline CDR1 and CDR2: LGHNA and YNFKEQ. The CDR3 contains 16 residues. CDR3 sequence: CASSQEDDTINEKLFF. CDR3 DNA sequence: TGTGCCAGCAGCCAAGAAGATGATACTATCAATGAAAAACTGTTTTTT.

CDR3 in DNA: TGTGCCAGCAGTGACTTGGGGAGCGGGGAGCTGTTTTTT. As protein: CASSDLGSGELFF. The chain recombines TRBV6-4 with TRBJ2-2; D perhaps matches TRBD2 (5 bases). V lost 1 base to trimming and J lost 7 bases, with 7 bases between them. CDR1 is MRHNA and CDR2 is SNTAGT in the germline V gene. The CDR3 totals 13 residues.

This chain joins TRBV4-1 and TRBJ2-3, with 10 bases matching TRBD2. The J segment lost 0 bases and the V segment lost 4 bases, leaving 1 base of the junction unmatched. The germline gives CDR1 MGHRA, CDR2 YSYEKL. This CDR3 region has 15 residues. CDR3 residues: CASSPAGGSTDTQYF. For the CDR3, the DNA is TGCGCCAGCAGCCCAGCGGGGGGGAGCACAGATACGCAGTATTTT.

V is TRBV20-1 and J is TRBJ2-5, with 12 bases matching TRBD2. Germline values: CDR1 DFQATT, CDR2 SNEGSKA (reference sequence). This CDR3 is built from 17 residues. Trimming took 3 bases from V and 5 from J; bases not matched to a gene: 13. CDR3 coding DNA: TGCAGTGCTAGTCTCGCGTCTAGCGGGGGGGAAGGGGAGACCCAGTACTTC. Translation gives CSASLASSGGEGETQYF.

The chain has TRBV6-5 and TRBJ2-5; 11 bases are a match to TRBD2. CDR3 size: 14 residues. The junction had 3 bases not matched to a gene; V was cut back by 4 bases and J by 5 bases. Germline values: CDR1 MNHEY, CDR2 SVGAGI. CDR3 in amino acids: CASSLAGGLETQYF. As DNA, the CDR3 is TGTGCCAGCAGTTTAGCGGGGGGGCTCGAGACCCAGTACTTC.

The genes are TRBV2 and TRBJ1-2; TRBD1 aligns across 8 bases. The germline gives CDR1 SNHLY, CDR2 FYNNEI. CDR3 length: 14 residues. Trimming at V came to 7 bases and at J to 8 bases, leaving 12 bases not matched to a gene. In nucleotides, the CDR3 is TGTGCCAGCACCCCGGCAGGGGGCCTTGAGGGCTACACCTTC. This gives the protein CASTPAGGLEGYTF.

The chain is built from TRBV6-5 and TRBJ1-1; 7 nucleotides agree with TRBD1. Trimming took 7 bases from V and 1 from J; bases not matched to a gene: 6. Germline assignment: CDR1 MNHEY and CDR2 SVGAGI. The CDR3 has 14 amino acids. CDR3 DNA: TGTGCCAGCATGCCGGGACAGACGAACACTGAAGCTTTCTTT. Its translation: CASMPGQTNTEAFF.

Only a few counts were recorded for this clone. J is TRBJ1-4 and V is TRBV10-3; TRBD1 might be the D (6 bases). V was clipped by 6 bases and J by 5 bases, with 19 bases between them. This CDR3 comprises 16 residues. From germline, CDR1 is ENHRY and CDR2 SYGVKD. The CDR3 nucleotides read TGTGCCATCAGCAGGGGAGAGGGCCCTAAAAATGAAAAACTGTTTTTT. Translating it yields CAISRGEGPKNEKLFF.

The V and J genes are TRBV6-5 and TRBJ2-5; possibly TRBD2 for D (5 bases). This CDR3 has 15 residues. Germline V gives CDR1 MNHEY, CDR2 SVGAGI. V was clipped by 4 bases and J by 1 base, with 13 bases between them. CDR3 residues: CASSSSSGIQETQYF. In DNA, the CDR3 is TGTGCCAGCAGTTCCTCCTCCGGGATCCAAGAGACCCAGTACTTC.

The V gene is TRBV9, the J gene TRBJ2-5, with 7 bases that match TRBD2. The germline CDR1 and CDR2 sequences are SGDLS and YYNGEE. The ends lost 0 bases at V and 1 base at J; junction bases unmatched: 6. The CDR3 contains 16 residues. CDR3 DNA: TGTGCCAGCAGCGTAGCTCTAGGGGAGGGCCAAGAGACCCAGTACTTC. Protein product: CASSVALGEGQETQYF.

The chain joins TRBV5-6 to TRBJ1-2, with D perhaps matching TRBD1 (6 bases). CDR3 size: 16 residues. V was cut by 4 bases and J by 0 bases, with 16 bases left in between. Germline assignment: CDR1 SGHDT and CDR2 YYEEEE. CDR3 sequence reads: CASSPGTGIANYGYTF. CDR3 nucleotide sequence: TGTGCCAGCAGCCCGGGAACAGGGATAGCTAACTATGGCTACACCTTC. The complete variable domain, with remaining parts taken from reference TRBV5-6 and TRBJ1-2, reads DAGVTQSPTHLIKTRGQQVTLRCSPKSGHDTVSWYQQALGQGPQFIFQYYEEEERQRGNFPDRFSGHQFPNYSSELNVNALLLGDSALYLCASSPGTGIANYGYTFGSGTRLTVV.

This sequence joins TRBV2 and TRBJ1-3; D is unresolved. Between the trimmed V and J ends, which lost 2 bases and 4 bases, there was a span of 3 bases. This CDR3 region has 12 residues. Germline V CDR1 and CDR2: SNHLY, FYNNEI. The CDR3 coding sequence is TGTGCCAGCAGTGAACAGGGAAACACCATATATTTT. Its protein product is CASSEQGNTIYF.

This chain links TRBV4-1 with TRBJ2-5; a weak D match, TRBD2 (5 bases). V was pared by 3 bases and J by 5 bases, with 10 bases between. The CDR3 length is 13 residues. The V gene's germline CDR1 is MGHRA and CDR2 YSYEKL. This CDR3 is CASSQWRSETQYF. Here the CDR3 DNA reads TGCGCCAGCAGCCAGTGGAGGTCTGAGACCCAGTACTTC.

Written as DNA, the CDR3 is TGTGCCAGCAGCCCCCCAGGGGCAGCCTACGAGCAGTACTTC. Its protein product is CASSPPGAAYEQYF. The genes are TRBV5-5 and TRBJ2-7; D is perhaps TRBD1 (6 bases). V shed 4 bases and J shed 2 bases, with 13 bases lying between them. CDR1 SGHKS and CDR2 YYEKEE come from the germline V gene (reference sequence). The CDR3 is 14 residues long.

The V and J genes are TRBV9 and TRBJ1-5; D uncertain. V was shortened by 3 bases and J by 7 bases, with 11 bases between the two germline ends. Germline lookup yields CDR1 SGDLS and CDR2 YYNGEE. The CDR3 spans 13 residues. The CDR3 DNA is TGTGCCAGCAGCGAGAGGCCCTCCCAGCCCCAGCATTTT. Its protein is CASSERPSQPQHF.